These T cell receptor beta chains were read from a single sample in a study of identical twins. TCRdb reprocessed the 5' RACE reads with MiXCR, giving one entry per CDR3 protein. In the table there are 350,000 to 500,000 distinct CDR3 sequences, around 20% of which are singletons. Sequencing used naive T cells sorted from blood. The source is a man aged 45-60 years in good health. Both conserved end residues are part of each CDR3. The D gene is left open where the match is weak.

V gene	D gene	CDR3 protein
TRBV11-1	NA	CASSLMDPPYNEQFF
TRBV4-3	NA	CASSLDMSSYEQYF
TRBV4-2	NA	CASSQDLPSDTQYF
TRBV4-1	TRBD1	CASGRTGWGDGYTF
TRBV13	NA	CASSLVQGSTDTQYF
TRBV7-9	TRBD1	CASSPRTGSYEQYF
TRBV4-3	TRBD2	CASSPRIGGGAFGELFF
TRBV7-6	NA	CASSLTGDNSYEQYF
TRBV4-3	NA	CASSQDSAGYNEQFF
TRBV12-3/TRBV12-4	NA	CASSPTDGDTEAFF
TRBV11-2	TRBD2	CASSLPPSGSSGPYEQYF
TRBV2	NA	CASKGDANTGELFF
TRBV28	NA	CASTPRNYGYTF
TRBV5-1	TRBD2	CASSLQGLAGISTDTQYF
TRBV20-1	NA	CSATRRTLNEKLFF
TRBV6-5	NA	CASSNQGYEQYF
TRBV21-1	NA	CASSNLALAENEQFF
TRBV9	NA	CASSPTREDTEAFF
TRBV5-6	NA	CASSLVFSSISYEQYF
TRBV7-2	TRBD2	CASRRTSGDPVPFF